Listed here are 2 T cell receptor beta chains from one sample, sequenced in a study. Via MiXCR, TCRdb re-called the RT-PCR reads, giving one row per CDR3 protein. The sample has about 700,000 distinct CDR3 sequences, 14% seen once. Sequences were obtained from memory CD4+ T cells from blood. These receptors were obtained from a female donor in good health, serving as a healthy control.

This clonotype was counted between two and nine times. The chain employs TRBV24-1 and TRBJ1-2, with TRBD1 matching over 9 bases. The V gene end was trimmed by 4 bases and the J gene end by 8 bases; junction bases not matched to a gene: 7. The germline V gene has CDR1 KGHDR and CDR2 SFDVKD. CDR3 length: 14 residues. Here the CDR3 reads CATSEEGQGHGYTF. The DNA of the CDR3 is TGTGCCACCAGTGAGGAAGGACAGGGGCACGGCTACACCTTC.

This clonotype was seen only a few times. CDR3 nucleotides: TGTGCTAGTGGTTTGGTACTTGGGAGCGGGAGCTCCTACAATGAGCAGTTCTTC. This translates into CASGLVLGSGSSYNEQFF. The gene calls are TRBV12-5 and TRBJ2-1; 8 bases are shared with TRBD2. The CDR3 contains 18 residues. Per germline, CDR1 LGHNT and CDR2 FRNRAP. The ends lost 0 bases at V and 0 bases at J; junction bases unmatched: 7.